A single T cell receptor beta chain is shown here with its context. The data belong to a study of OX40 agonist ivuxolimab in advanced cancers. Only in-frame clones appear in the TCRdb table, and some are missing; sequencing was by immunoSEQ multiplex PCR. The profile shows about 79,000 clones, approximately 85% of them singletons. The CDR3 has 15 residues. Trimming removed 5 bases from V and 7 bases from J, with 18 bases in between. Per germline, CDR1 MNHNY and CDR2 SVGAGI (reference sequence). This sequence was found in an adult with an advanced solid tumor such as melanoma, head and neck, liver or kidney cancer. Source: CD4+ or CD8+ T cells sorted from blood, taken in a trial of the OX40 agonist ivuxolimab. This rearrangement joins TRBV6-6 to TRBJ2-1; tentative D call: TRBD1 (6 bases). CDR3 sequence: CASSDAGTSTNEQFF. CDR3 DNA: TGTGCCAGCAGTGATGCCGGGACAAGTACAAATGAGCAGTTCTTC.